The 17 T cell receptor beta chains in this list originate from one sample, sequenced in a study of blood T cell repertoires in COVID-19. Sequencing used immunoSEQ multiplex PCR; TCRdb keeps in-frame clones, though not all of them. Here the sample spans about 400,000 clones, around 89% being singletons. Source material: peripheral blood. The receptors come from a woman between 25 and 40 years old with acute or convalescent COVID-19.

This chain uses TRBV3-1 (or the pseudogene TRBV3-2) with TRBJ2-7; TRBD2 aligns across 9 bases. Losses at the gene ends were 4 bases for V and 2 bases for J; bases not matched to a gene: 6. The V gene's germline CDR1 is LGHDT and CDR2 YNNKEL (reference sequence). This CDR3 contains 15 residues. The CDR3 DNA reads TGTGCCAGCAGCCGCGAGCGGGGGGCGCCCTACGAGCAGTACTTC. Its translation: CASSRERGAPYEQYF.

This chain uses TRBV6-1 with TRBJ2-2; D is perhaps TRBD2 (6 bases). Germline loops: CDR1 MNHNS, CDR2 SASEGT. This CDR3 is built from 17 residues. V was trimmed by 4 bases and J by 3 bases, leaving 18 bases between them. In DNA form, the CDR3 reads TGTGCCAGCAGTGCCCTTGGGGGGTCTTTTTACACCGGGGAGCTGTTTTTT. It is translated as CASSALGGSFYTGELFF.

This chain links TRBV15 with TRBJ2-7; D ambiguous. From germline, CDR1 is LNHNV and CDR2 YYDKDF (reference sequence). The CDR3 is 15 amino acids. V lost 1 base and J lost 6, with 16 bases in between. CDR3 nucleotide sequence: TGTGCCACCAGCAGAGGGGTGGAAGGTTCTAGCGAGCAGTACTTC. This encodes CATSRGVEGSSEQYF.

The table lists this clone with a count of one. This chain connects TRBV19 to TRBJ1-6; D is undetermined. The CDR3 consists of 16 residues. The V gene's germline CDR1 is LNHDA and CDR2 SQIVND (reference sequence). Trimming removed 5 bases from V and 0 bases from J, with 11 bases in between. The chain's CDR3 is CASSVSWSSYNSPLHF. The CDR3 nucleotides are TGTGCCAGTAGTGTATCTTGGAGCTCCTATAATTCACCCCTCCACTTT.

This chain joins TRBV2 and TRBJ1-4; tentative D call: TRBD1 (5 bases). CDR1 is SNHLY, CDR2 FYNNEI, per germline. Trimming shortened V by 7 bases and J by 11 bases, and 20 bases separated the two germline ends. The CDR3 contains 14 residues. Here the CDR3 reads CASTGRSGRGKLFF. The CDR3 DNA reads as TGTGCCAGCACTGGGAGGTCGGGACGCGGGAAACTGTTTTTT. Supplemented by reference TRBV2 and TRBJ1-4, the full variable domain reads EPEVTQTPSHQVTQMGQEVILRCVPISNHLYFYWYRQILGQKVEFLVSFYNNEISEKSEIFDDQFSVERPDGSNFTLKIRSTKLEDSAMYFCASTGRSGRGKLFFGSGTQLSVL.

This clone was observed a few times. The chain combines TRBV19 with TRBJ1-3; 12 nucleotides agree with TRBD1. CDR3 length: 17 amino acids. Germline V gene sequence: CDR1 LNHDA, CDR2 SQIVND (reference sequence). Losses at the gene ends were 11 bases for V and 0 bases for J; bases not matched to a gene: 11. For the CDR3, the DNA is TGTGCCTCCTGGGACAGGGGGCATAGGAGCTCTGGAAACACCATATATTTT. Residues: CASWDRGHRSSGNTIYF.

This clone was seen once. This sample includes further DNA sequences coding for the same CDR3. The rearrangement links TRBV28 to TRBJ1-3; 7 bases are shared with TRBD1. Germline CDR1 reads MDHEN; CDR2 reads SYDVKM. CDR3 size: 14 residues. V lost 6 bases, J lost 2 bases, and 4 bases stayed unmatched. Here the CDR3 DNA reads TGTGCCAGCAGGGAAACAGGGGCTGGAAACACCATATATTTT. Protein sequence: CASRETGAGNTIYF.

The chain uses TRBV6-1 and TRBJ2-7, with 8 bases lining up with TRBD2. The CDR3 length is 15 residues. From germline, CDR1 is MNHNS and CDR2 SASEGT. V shed 1 base, J shed 3 bases, and the junction held 5 bases outside the gene matches. Here the CDR3 reads CASSEDGGEFYEQYF. In nucleotides, the CDR3 is TGTGCCAGCAGTGAAGACGGGGGGGAATTCTACGAGCAGTACTTC.

The rearrangement links TRBV4-1 to TRBJ1-2; 9 bases are shared with TRBD1. The germline V gene has CDR1 MGHRA and CDR2 YSYEKL. This CDR3 has 15 residues. The V segment lost 3 bases and the J segment 5 bases; nucleotides outside the gene matches: 7. Here the CDR3 reads CASSQGGQGPYGYTF. The CDR3 bases are TGCGCCAGCAGCCAGGGGGGACAGGGTCCTTATGGCTACACCTTC.

The chain combines TRBV10-3 with TRBJ1-5, with a tentative D call TRBD1 (5 bases). Trimming took off 6 bases at V and 8 bases at J, with 14 bases between the two ends. The length of the CDR3 is 13 residues. Germline V gene lookup returns CDR1 ENHRY and CDR2 SYGVKD. CDR3 DNA: TGTGCCATCAGCGCAGGGTACCTTGAGCCCCAGCATTTT. Amino acid sequence: CAISAGYLEPQHF.

The chain employs TRBV28 and TRBJ1-5, with D unclear. V dropped 3 bases and J dropped 7 bases, with 13 bases sitting between them. The CDR3 runs 14 residues. Germline values: CDR1 MDHEN, CDR2 SYDVKM. CDR3 nucleotide sequence: TGTGCCAGCAGTTTCGATAGGGCGGGCCAGCCCCAGCATTTT. Its protein product is CASSFDRAGQPQHF.

This sequence joins TRBV19 and TRBJ2-6, with 7 nucleotides matching TRBD1. This CDR3 has 16 amino acids. The J segment lost 2 bases and the V segment lost 9 bases, leaving 10 bases of the junction unmatched. CDR1 LNHDA and CDR2 SQIVND come from the germline V gene (reference sequence). DNA of the CDR3: TGTGCCAGCCGGGGACAGTCAACCCCTGGGGCCAACGTCCTGACTTTC. This gives the protein CASRGQSTPGANVLTF. Combining the CDR3 with reference TRBV19 and TRBJ2-6 gives the whole variable domain DGGITQSPKYLFRKEGQNVTLSCEQNLNHDAMYWYRQDPGQGLRLIYYSQIVNDFQKGDIAEGYSVSREKKESFPLTVTSAQKNPTAFYLCASRGQSTPGANVLTFGAGSRLTVL.

The gene calls are TRBV7-6 and TRBJ2-2; TRBD2 matches 9 bases. J was trimmed by 10 bases and V by 2 bases; bases with no gene match: 20. The CDR3 extends over 19 amino acids. Germline assignment: CDR1 SGHVS and CDR2 FNYEAQ. The CDR3 loop reads CASSLTRGGRAGGPEELFF. The CDR3 nucleotides read TGTGCCAGCAGCTTAACGCGCGGGGGCCGGGCGGGGGGGCCGGAGGAGCTGTTTTTT.

This clone was counted a single time. V is TRBV10-1 and J is TRBJ1-1; 7 nucleotides line up with TRBD1. The trim removed 5 bases at V and 4 bases at J, leaving 4 bases unmatched. Germline CDR1 reads WNHNN; CDR2 reads SYGVQD (reference sequence). The CDR3 is 13 residues long. The CDR3 nucleotides are TGCGCCAGCAGTCACAGGGGCCCCACTGAAGCTTTCTTT. Translated, it gives CASSHRGPTEAFF.

This clone was detected a few times. The chain combines TRBV5-4 with TRBJ2-2; D is unclear. The CDR3 sequence is 14 residues long. V was pared by 0 bases and J by 5 bases, with 8 bases between. In germline, CDR1 is SGHNT, CDR2 YYREEE (reference sequence). The CDR3 nucleotides are TGTGCCAGCAGCTTGGCCCCCGGGACCGGGGAGCTGTTTTTT. Its translation: CASSLAPGTGELFF.

The chain carries TRBV4-2 and TRBJ2-1; 7 bases align to TRBD1. Germline CDR1 reads LGHNA; CDR2 reads YNFKEQ. The length of the CDR3 is 18 residues. V lost 0 bases to trimming and J lost 0 bases; unmatched junction nucleotides: 8. Written as DNA, the CDR3 is TGTGCCAGCAGCCAAGATCTTAGGGGGCCCAGCTCCTACAATGAGCAGTTCTTC. This sequence encodes CASSQDLRGPSSYNEQFF.

This sequence joins TRBV12-3 or TRBV12-4 and TRBJ1-2; D ambiguous. The V gene lost 5 bases and the J gene lost 5 bases, with 9 bases spanning the gap. The CDR3 extends over 12 amino acids. CDR3 region: CASSASSYGYTF. CDR3 coding DNA: TGTGCCAGCAGTGCGAGTTCATATGGCTACACCTTC.